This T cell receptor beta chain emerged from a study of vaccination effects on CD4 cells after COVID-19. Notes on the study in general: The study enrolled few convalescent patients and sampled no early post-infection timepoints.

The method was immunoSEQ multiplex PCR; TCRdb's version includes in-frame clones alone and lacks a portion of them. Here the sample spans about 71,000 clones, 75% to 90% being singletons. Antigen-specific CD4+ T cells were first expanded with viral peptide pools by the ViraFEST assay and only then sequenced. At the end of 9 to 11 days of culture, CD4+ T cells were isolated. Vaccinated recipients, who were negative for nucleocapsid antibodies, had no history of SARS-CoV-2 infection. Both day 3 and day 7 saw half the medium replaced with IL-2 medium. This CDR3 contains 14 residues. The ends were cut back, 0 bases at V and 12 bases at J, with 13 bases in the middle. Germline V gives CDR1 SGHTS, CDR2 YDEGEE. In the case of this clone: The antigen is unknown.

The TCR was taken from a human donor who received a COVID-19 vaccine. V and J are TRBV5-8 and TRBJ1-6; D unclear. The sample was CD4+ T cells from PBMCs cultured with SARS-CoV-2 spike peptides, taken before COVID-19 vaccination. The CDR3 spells CASSLAQVAGPLHF. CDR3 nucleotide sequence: TGTGCCAGCAGCTTGGCCCAGGTCGCTGGACCCCTCCACTTT.